The 26 T cell receptor beta chains in this list originate from one sample, sequenced in a study of blood T cell repertoires in COVID-19 (dated by TCRdb to about 2020). The library relied on the immunoSEQ multiplex PCR assay. Not all clones reach the TCRdb copy of this immuneACCESS table, which keeps in-frame sequences only. Checked studies attribute under half of the gap to unresolved V genes and leave the rest unexplained. This sample comprises about 98,000 clones, more than 65% of them detected only once. Clones ranked in the top ten supply around a tenth of the sample. Sequencing was performed on peripheral blood. The receptors here all came from an elderly woman with acute or convalescent COVID-19.

V gene TRBV11-2 combines with J gene TRBJ2-5; TRBD2 matches 8 bases. Germline-derived CDR1 and CDR2 are SGHAT and FQNNGV. The CDR3 is 13 amino acids. The V gene end was trimmed by 5 bases and the J gene end by 3 bases; junction bases not matched to a gene: 2. In DNA, the CDR3 is TGTGCCAGCAGCCTGGGACTAGAAGAGACCCAGTACTTC. It translates to CASSLGLEETQYF.

The V gene is TRBV9, the J gene TRBJ2-7; a weak D match, TRBD1 (7 bases). From germline, CDR1 is SGDLS and CDR2 YYNGEE. Trimming stripped 4 bases from V and 2 bases from J, with 22 bases between. There are 17 residues in the CDR3. CDR3 sequence: CASSILTGEASPYEQYV. In nucleotides, the CDR3 is TGTGCCAGCAGCATCCTTACAGGGGAGGCAAGTCCCTACGAGCAGTACGTC.

The chain uses TRBV28 and TRBJ1-1; D gene ambiguous. The CDR3 length is 15 residues. CDR1 and CDR2 from the germline V gene are MDHEN and SYDVKM. Trimming pared 6 bases from V and 1 base from J, leaving 15 bases between. The CDR3 sequence is CASRLPLSKNTEAFF. CDR3 coding DNA: TGTGCCAGCAGGCTACCCCTGTCCAAGAACACTGAAGCTTTCTTT.

The rearrangement joins TRBV5-1 to TRBJ1-2, with D perhaps matching TRBD1 (6 bases). This CDR3 is built from 14 residues. CDR1 is SGHRS and CDR2 is YFSETQ in the germline V gene. V was pared by 4 bases and J by 4 bases, with 14 bases between. The CDR3 region has the DNA TGCGCCAGCAGCCAAGGACAGCTTTCCTATGGCTACACCTTC. The encoded protein is CASSQGQLSYGYTF. Using reference TRBV5-1 and TRBJ1-2 for the parts outside the CDR3, the full variable domain is KAGVTQTPRYLIKTRGQQVTLSCSPISGHRSVSWYQQTPGQGLQFLFEYFSETQRNKGNFPGRFSGRQFSNSRSEMNVSTLELGDSALYLCASSQGQLSYGYTFGSGTRLTVV.

The rearrangement links TRBV30 to TRBJ1-4; 7 bases fit TRBD1. Trimming cost V 5 bases and J 0 bases; bases outside gene matches: 3. The CDR3 totals 14 residues. Germline assignment: CDR1 GTSNPN and CDR2 SVGIG (reference sequence). The DNA of the CDR3 is TGTGCCTGGGCCGGGACAGCAACTAATGAAAAACTGTTTTTT. Encoded protein: CAWAGTATNEKLFF.

The genes are TRBV5-1 and TRBJ1-1, with D perhaps matching TRBD1 (6 bases). CDR1 is SGHRS, CDR2 YFSETQ, per germline. The ends were cut back, 4 bases at V and 6 bases at J, with 10 bases in the middle. This CDR3 has 12 residues. CDR3 loop: CASSEQGAEAFF. For the CDR3, the DNA is TGCGCCAGCAGCGAACAGGGCGCTGAAGCTTTCTTT. Full variable domain (outside the CDR3, taken from reference TRBV5-1 and TRBJ1-1): KAGVTQTPRYLIKTRGQQVTLSCSPISGHRSVSWYQQTPGQGLQFLFEYFSETQRNKGNFPGRFSGRQFSNSRSEMNVSTLELGDSALYLCASSEQGAEAFFGQGTRLTVV.

The gene calls are TRBV5-1 and TRBJ2-1, with 13 bases lining up with TRBD2. The length of the CDR3 is 19 residues. The ends lost 0 bases at V and 0 bases at J; junction bases unmatched: 6. From germline, CDR1 is SGHRS and CDR2 YFSETQ. CDR3 DNA sequence: TGCGCCAGCAGCTTGGGACTAGCGGGGGGCCGTCGCTCCTACAATGAGCAGTTCTTC. Amino acid sequence: CASSLGLAGGRRSYNEQFF.

This chain joins TRBV6-5 and TRBJ2-1; TRBD1 matches 10 bases. CDR3 length: 14 amino acids. Germline lookup yields CDR1 MNHEY and CDR2 SVGAGI. The trim removed 6 bases at V and 7 bases at J, leaving 6 bases unmatched. CDR3: CASSGGTGANEQFF. Here the CDR3 DNA reads TGTGCCAGCAGCGGCGGGACAGGGGCTAATGAGCAGTTCTTC.

This chain connects TRBV11-2 to TRBJ2-5, with 9 bases lining up with TRBD1. J was trimmed by 5 bases and V by 0 bases; bases with no gene match: 4. This CDR3 is 15 amino acids long. From germline, CDR1 is SGHAT and CDR2 FQNNGV. CDR3 nucleotides: TGTGCCAGCAGCTTAGAGGGACAGGGTAGGGAGACCCAGTACTTC. It yields the protein CASSLEGQGRETQYF.

This clone turned up a few times. The chain employs TRBV19 and TRBJ2-3, with 12 bases fitting TRBD2. V shed 3 bases, J shed 5 bases, and the junction held 6 bases outside the gene matches. This CDR3 comprises 16 residues. CDR1 is LNHDA, CDR2 SQIVND, per germline (reference sequence). The CDR3 loop reads CASSISSGGARDTQYF. As DNA, the CDR3 is TGTGCCAGTAGTATTTCTAGCGGGGGGGCCAGAGATACGCAGTATTTT. The variable domain in full, with the rest retrieved from reference TRBV19 and TRBJ2-3, is DGGITQSPKYLFRKEGQNVTLSCEQNLNHDAMYWYRQDPGQGLRLIYYSQIVNDFQKGDIAEGYSVSREKKESFPLTVTSAQKNPTAFYLCASSISSGGARDTQYFGPGTRLTVL.

The sample holds a few counts of this clone. The chain carries TRBV20-1 and TRBJ1-2; possibly TRBD1 for D (5 bases). V dropped 3 bases and J dropped 5 bases, with 13 bases sitting between them. Germline lookup yields CDR1 DFQATT and CDR2 SNEGSKA (reference sequence). The CDR3 has 13 residues. CDR3 nucleotide sequence: TGCAGTGCTAGTGGCAGGGAGGGGTATGGCTACACCTTC. It yields the protein CSASGREGYGYTF.

Concerning this clone: Other DNA sequences of this sample code for an identical CDR3. The chain joins TRBV5-1 to TRBJ2-3; D unclear. The V end was cut by 2 bases, the J end by 2 bases, with 12 bases between. Germline V gene data show CDR1 as SGHRS and CDR2 as YFSETQ. The CDR3 spans 15 residues. The CDR3 spells CASSFSGANTDTQYF. As DNA, the CDR3 is TGCGCCAGCAGCTTCTCAGGCGCGAACACAGATACGCAGTATTTT.

This clone was seen a single time. The V call is TRBV6-5, the J call TRBJ1-2; tentatively, D is TRBD1 (5 bases). V dropped 5 bases and J dropped 2 bases, with 15 bases sitting between them. This CDR3 is 15 amino acids long. The germline V gene has CDR1 MNHEY and CDR2 SVGAGI. Here the CDR3 reads CASSRDFGANYGYTF. DNA for the CDR3: TGTGCCAGCAGTCGCGATTTTGGGGCGAACTATGGCTACACCTTC.

Only one count was recorded for this clone. The CDR3 is CASSLLAISSNEQFF. CDR3 nucleotides: TGTGCCAGCAGCCTACTAGCGATCAGTTCAAATGAGCAGTTCTTC. The rearrangement joins TRBV3-1 (or the pseudogene TRBV3-2) to TRBJ2-1, with TRBD2 matching over 7 bases. CDR3 length: 15 amino acids. V lost 4 bases and J lost 7; bases outside the gene matches: 10. Germline-derived CDR1 and CDR2 are LGHDT and YNNKEL (reference sequence).

The gene calls are TRBV25-1 and TRBJ2-1; 11 bases align to TRBD2. Trimming cost V 6 bases and J 4 bases; bases outside gene matches: 2. The CDR3 consists of 14 residues. The germline CDR1 and CDR2 sequences are MGHDK and SYGVNS. For the CDR3, the DNA is TGTGCCAGCAGGGCTAGCGGGGGGTACAATGAGCAGTTCTTC. This sequence encodes CASRASGGYNEQFF.

The V and J genes are TRBV2 and TRBJ1-5, with D perhaps TRBD1 (6 bases). Germline V CDR1 and CDR2: SNHLY, FYNNEI. The V end lost 6 bases, the J end lost 4 bases, and 10 bases lay between the germline ends. This CDR3 is built from 13 residues. Here the CDR3 reads CASRLDSNQPQHF. The CDR3, as DNA: TGTGCCAGCAGGCTGGACAGTAATCAGCCCCAGCATTTT. The whole variable domain, filled in from reference TRBV2 and TRBJ1-5, reads EPEVTQTPSHQVTQMGQEVILRCVPISNHLYFYWYRQILGQKVEFLVSFYNNEISEKSEIFDDQFSVERPDGSNFTLKIRSTKLEDSAMYFCASRLDSNQPQHFGDGTRLSIL.

The rearrangement links TRBV12-3 or TRBV12-4 to TRBJ1-1; D not resolved. Trimming removed 5 bases from V and 9 bases from J, with 13 bases in between. This CDR3 contains 12 residues. This CDR3 reads CASSEDSSKAFF. The CDR3, as DNA: TGTGCCAGCAGTGAGGACTCCTCTAAAGCTTTCTTT.

The chain carries TRBV27 and TRBJ2-3, with D hard to call. V was clipped by 6 bases and J by 4 bases, with 11 bases between them. Germline loops: CDR1 MNHEY, CDR2 SMNVEV (reference sequence). The length of the CDR3 is 13 residues. CDR3 bases: TGTGCCAGCAGCCTTGATCAGGCAGATACGCAGTATTTT. Protein: CASSLDQADTQYF.

This rearrangement joins TRBV6-5 to TRBJ1-2, with TRBD1 matching over 7 bases. The ends lost 8 bases at V and 3 bases at J; junction bases unmatched: 3. Per germline, CDR1 MNHEY and CDR2 SVGAGI. The CDR3 length is 12 residues. The CDR3 nucleotides read TGTGCCAGCGGACAGGTTTACTATGGCTACACCTTC. Amino acids: CASGQVYYGYTF.

The gene calls are TRBV5-1 and TRBJ1-1, with 9 bases aligning to TRBD1. The length of the CDR3 is 13 residues. Germline CDR1 is SGHRS and CDR2 is YFSETQ. The J segment lost 4 bases and the V segment lost 3 bases, leaving 1 base of the junction unmatched. CDR3 sequence reads: CASSSTGGTEAFF. In DNA form, the CDR3 reads TGCGCCAGCAGCTCGACAGGGGGCACTGAAGCTTTCTTT.

This chain links TRBV20-1 with TRBJ1-2; D not certain. This CDR3 is built from 11 residues. Germline-derived CDR1 and CDR2 are DFQATT and SNEGSKA (reference sequence). V was clipped by 1 base and J by 8 bases, with 8 bases between them. CDR3 protein: CSARAQFGYTF. The CDR3 bases are TGCAGTGCTAGAGCACAGTTCGGCTACACCTTC.

V usage is TRBV19 and J usage is TRBJ1-6; possibly TRBD1 for D (5 bases). The CDR3 is made up of 15 amino acids. Looked up from germline, CDR1 is LNHDA and CDR2 is SQIVND (reference sequence). The V and J ends lost 3 bases and 10 bases respectively, with 16 bases between them. DNA for the CDR3: TGTGCCAGTAGTATTCCCCCCGGGGGAGGGTCACCCCTCCACTTT. Amino acids: CASSIPPGGGSPLHF. Supplemented by reference TRBV19 and TRBJ1-6, the full variable domain reads DGGITQSPKYLFRKEGQNVTLSCEQNLNHDAMYWYRQDPGQGLRLIYYSQIVNDFQKGDIAEGYSVSREKKESFPLTVTSAQKNPTAFYLCASSIPPGGGSPLHFGNGTRLTVT.

The V gene is TRBV7-2, the J gene TRBJ2-2, with 7 bases aligning to TRBD1. Germline lookup yields CDR1 SGHTA and CDR2 FQGNSA. The CDR3 totals 13 residues. With 4 bases clipped from V and 9 bases from J, the junction kept 5 bases outside the gene matches. The CDR3 region has the DNA TGTGCCAGCAGCTGGCTAGGGGGCCGGGAGCTGTTTTTT. Its translation: CASSWLGGRELFF. Complete variable domain (other parts from reference TRBV7-2 and TRBJ2-2): GAGVSQSPSNKVTEKGKDVELRCDPISGHTALYWYRQSLGQGLEFLIYFQGNSAPDKSGLPSDRFSAERTGGSVSTLTIQRTQQEDSAVYLCASSWLGGRELFFGEGSRLTVL.

The CDR3 reads CASSLVLLRGNQETQYF. As DNA, the CDR3 is TGTGCCAGCAGCTTGGTACTATTGCGGGGCAACCAAGAGACCCAGTACTTC. The rearrangement links TRBV5-6 to TRBJ2-5, with a tentative D call TRBD2 (6 bases). CDR3 length: 17 residues. The V end was cut by 0 bases, the J end by 0 bases, with 15 bases between. Germline V gene lookup returns CDR1 SGHDT and CDR2 YYEEEE.

The chain combines TRBV5-1 with TRBJ2-2; 9 positions match TRBD2. The J segment lost 3 bases and the V segment lost 5 bases, leaving 2 bases of the junction unmatched. The CDR3 is 14 amino acids. From germline, CDR1 is SGHRS and CDR2 YFSETQ. In nucleotides, the CDR3 is TGCGCCAGCAGGCGGGAGGGGGACACCGGGGAGCTGTTTTTT. Translation: CASRREGDTGELFF.

This chain connects TRBV28 to TRBJ1-2; TRBD1 matches 7 bases. CDR1 and CDR2 (germline): MDHEN, SYDVKM. The CDR3 consists of 15 residues. V shed 5 bases and J 0 bases; nucleotides not matched to a gene: 6. CDR3 region: CASSDPGTANYGYTF. The CDR3, as DNA: TGTGCCAGCAGTGACCCCGGGACAGCTAACTATGGCTACACCTTC.